The 8 T cell receptor beta chains below were found in one sample sequenced in a study of cytomegalovirus exposure and HLA in healthy donors. The PCR used 60 Vbeta and 13 Jbeta primers. The table came from immunoSEQ multiplex PCR; TCRdb's copy has only in-frame clones and leaves some out. The sample lists over 150,000 clones, 77% occurring once. Sequencing was carried out using PBMCs. Receptor source: a woman aged 55-75 years in good health and CMV-seropositive.

This chain connects TRBV19 to TRBJ2-7; the match to TRBD1 covers 8 bases. CDR1 is LNHDA and CDR2 is SQIVND in the germline V gene (reference sequence). J gave up 5 bases and V 8 bases, and 11 bases lay outside the gene matches. The CDR3 extends over 14 amino acids. The CDR3 DNA follows: TGTGCCAGTGCCTCAGGGGGCACGGGGGACGAGCAGTACTTC. This codes for CASASGGTGDEQYF.

The chain has TRBV5-1 and TRBJ2-2; 7 bases agree with TRBD1. The CDR3 consists of 13 residues. V dropped 5 bases and J dropped 3; count of bases not matched to a gene: 1. Germline V gives CDR1 SGHRS, CDR2 YFSETQ. CDR3 sequence: CASRGQYTGELFF. DNA of the CDR3: TGCGCCAGCAGGGGACAGTACACCGGGGAGCTGTTTTTT.

This clone was seen a few times. The J gene is TRBJ1-1, the V gene TRBV5-8; D perhaps matches TRBD1 (6 bases). V gave up 4 bases and J gave up 3 bases, with 13 bases separating them. The CDR3 is 14 residues long. Germline CDR1 reads SGHTS; CDR2 reads YDEGEE. CDR3 sequence reads: CASSRGGGDTEAFF. The CDR3 DNA sequence: TGTGCCAGCAGCCGAGGAGGGGGGGACACTGAAGCTTTCTTT.

CDR3 loop: CASSFQGRTEAFF. The CDR3 nucleotides read TGTGCCAGCAGTTTTCAGGGTAGAACTGAAGCTTTCTTT. This chain connects TRBV28 to TRBJ1-1, with a tentative D call TRBD1 (5 bases). V dropped 3 bases and J dropped 5 bases, with 10 bases sitting between them. The CDR3 runs 13 residues. Germline V gene sequence: CDR1 MDHEN, CDR2 SYDVKM.

This clone was recorded only once. The chain links TRBV2 to TRBJ1-6; TRBD1 matches at 7 bases. Losses at the gene ends were 3 bases for V and 8 bases for J; bases not matched to a gene: 4. From germline, CDR1 is SNHLY and CDR2 FYNNEI. This CDR3 comprises 14 residues. CDR3 protein: CASSDRTGDSPLHF. The CDR3 coding sequence is TGTGCCAGCAGTGATCGGACAGGAGATTCACCCCTCCACTTT.

The chain joins TRBV7-2 to TRBJ2-5, with 10 bases that match TRBD2. The closer fit of TRBJ2-7 to the DNA end suggests the J call may be wrong. CDR3 size: 14 residues. The germline CDR1 and CDR2 sequences are SGHTA and FQGNSA. The CDR3 loop reads CASSQRGGPYEQYF. The CDR3 nucleotides are TGTGCCAGCAGCCAGCGGGGGGGCCCGTACGAGCAGTACTTC.

The chain joins TRBV2 to TRBJ2-5, with TRBD2 as a possible D gene (5 bases). The CDR3 has 15 residues. The germline gives CDR1 SNHLY, CDR2 FYNNEI. V lost 6 bases, J lost 6 bases, and 20 bases lay in between. The CDR3 loop reads CASSPAGLYGQTQYF. The CDR3 bases are TGTGCCAGCAGCCCGGCGGGCCTATACGGGCAGACCCAGTACTTC.

The chain recombines TRBV28 with TRBJ2-7; the match to TRBD1 covers 7 bases. The CDR3 runs 17 residues. Trimming took 3 bases from V and 3 from J; bases not matched to a gene: 14. Germline V gives CDR1 MDHEN, CDR2 SYDVKM. In nucleotides, the CDR3 is TGTGCCAGCAGTTTGGTAAGGGGGCCGAACACGAACTACGAGCAGTACTTC. Protein sequence: CASSLVRGPNTNYEQYF.